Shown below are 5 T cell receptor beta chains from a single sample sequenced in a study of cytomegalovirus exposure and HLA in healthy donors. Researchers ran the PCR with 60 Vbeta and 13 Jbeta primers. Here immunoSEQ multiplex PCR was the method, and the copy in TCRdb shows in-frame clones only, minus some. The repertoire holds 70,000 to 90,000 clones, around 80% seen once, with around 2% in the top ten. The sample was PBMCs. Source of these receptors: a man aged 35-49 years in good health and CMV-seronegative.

The CDR3 loop is CAISNHRGSGETQYF. CDR3 DNA: TGTGCCATCAGCAATCACAGGGGTAGTGGGGAGACCCAGTACTTC. V is TRBV10-3 and J is TRBJ2-5, with 7 bases identical to TRBD1. The CDR3 runs 15 residues. The V gene's germline CDR1 is ENHRY and CDR2 SYGVKD. V gave up 6 bases and J gave up 5 bases; unmatched junction bases: 12.

DNA for the CDR3: TGTGCCAGCAATCAACCGGGACAGGGTTACGAGCAGTACTTC. Translating it yields CASNQPGQGYEQYF. V usage is TRBV7-8 and J usage is TRBJ2-7; 9 nucleotides align to TRBD1. Germline assignment: CDR1 SGHVS and CDR2 FQNEAQ. With 7 bases clipped from V and 4 bases from J, the junction kept 8 bases outside the gene matches. The CDR3 is 14 amino acids. Full variable domain (remainder filled in from reference TRBV7-8 and TRBJ2-7): GAGVSQSPRYKVAKRGQDVALRCDPISGHVSLFWYQQALGQGPEFLTYFQNEAQLDKSGLPSDRFFAERPEGSVSTLKIQRTQQEDSAVYLCASNQPGQGYEQYFGPGTRLTVT.

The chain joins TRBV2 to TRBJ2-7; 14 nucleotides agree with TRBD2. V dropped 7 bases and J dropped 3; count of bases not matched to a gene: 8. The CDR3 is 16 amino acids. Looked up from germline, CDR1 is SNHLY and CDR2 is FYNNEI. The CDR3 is CASTPGTSGRVYEQYF. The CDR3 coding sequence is TGTGCCAGCACCCCCGGGACTAGCGGGAGAGTCTACGAGCAGTACTTC.

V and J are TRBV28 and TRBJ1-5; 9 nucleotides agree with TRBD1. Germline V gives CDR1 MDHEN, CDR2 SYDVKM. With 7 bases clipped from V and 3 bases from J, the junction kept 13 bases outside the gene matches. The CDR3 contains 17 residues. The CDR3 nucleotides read TGTGCCAGCATACAAGGACCGGGACAGGGAAACAATCAGCCCCAGCATTTT. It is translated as CASIQGPGQGNNQPQHF.

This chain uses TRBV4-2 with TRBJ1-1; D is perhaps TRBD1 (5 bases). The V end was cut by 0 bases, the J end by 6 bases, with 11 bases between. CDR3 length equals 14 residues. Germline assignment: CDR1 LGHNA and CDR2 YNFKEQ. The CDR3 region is CASSQDSGIPEAFF. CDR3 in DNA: TGTGCCAGCAGCCAAGATTCAGGGATCCCTGAAGCTTTCTTT.